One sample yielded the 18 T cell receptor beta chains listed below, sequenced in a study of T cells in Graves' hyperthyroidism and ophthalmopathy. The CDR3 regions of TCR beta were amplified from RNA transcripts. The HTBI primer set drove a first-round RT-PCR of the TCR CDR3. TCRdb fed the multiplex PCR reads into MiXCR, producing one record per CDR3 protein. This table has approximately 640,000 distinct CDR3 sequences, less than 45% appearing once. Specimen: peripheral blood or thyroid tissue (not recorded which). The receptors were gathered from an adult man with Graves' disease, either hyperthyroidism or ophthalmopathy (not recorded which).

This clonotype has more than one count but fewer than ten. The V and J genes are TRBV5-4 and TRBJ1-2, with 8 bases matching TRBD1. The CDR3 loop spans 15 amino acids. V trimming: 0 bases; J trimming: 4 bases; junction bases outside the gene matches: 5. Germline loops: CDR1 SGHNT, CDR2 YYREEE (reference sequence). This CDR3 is CASSLASTGVYGYTF. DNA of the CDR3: TGTGCCAGCAGCTTGGCTTCGACAGGGGTCTATGGCTACACCTTC. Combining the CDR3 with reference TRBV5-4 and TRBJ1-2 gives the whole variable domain ETGVTQSPTHLIKTRGQQVTLRCSSQSGHNTVSWYQQALGQGPQFIFQYYREEENGRGNFPPRFSGLQFPNYSSELNVNALELDDSALYLCASSLASTGVYGYTFGSGTRLTVV.

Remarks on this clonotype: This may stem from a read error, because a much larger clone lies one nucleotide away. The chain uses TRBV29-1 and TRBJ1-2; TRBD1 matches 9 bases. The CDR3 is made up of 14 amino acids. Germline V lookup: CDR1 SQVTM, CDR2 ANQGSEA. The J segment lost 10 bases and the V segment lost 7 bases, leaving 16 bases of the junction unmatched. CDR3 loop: CSARTGAWRGDYTF. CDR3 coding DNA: TGCAGCGCTAGGACAGGGGCATGGCGGGGGGACTACACCTTC.

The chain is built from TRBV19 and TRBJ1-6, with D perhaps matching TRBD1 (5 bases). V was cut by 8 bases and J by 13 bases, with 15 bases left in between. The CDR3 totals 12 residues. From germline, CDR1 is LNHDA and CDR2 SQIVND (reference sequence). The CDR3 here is CASGAVNQPLHF. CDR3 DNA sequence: TGTGCCAGTGGGGCCGTAAATCAGCCCCTCCACTTT.

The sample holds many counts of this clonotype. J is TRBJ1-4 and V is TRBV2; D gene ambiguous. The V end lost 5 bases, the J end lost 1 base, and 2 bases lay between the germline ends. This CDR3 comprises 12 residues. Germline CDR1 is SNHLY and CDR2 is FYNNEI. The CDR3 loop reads CASSQTNEKLFF. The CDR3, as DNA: TGTGCCAGCAGTCAAACTAATGAAAAACTGTTTTTT.

CDR3 region: CSATTGDNDQQYF. In nucleotides, the CDR3 is TGCAGTGCAACGACAGGGGATAACGACCAGCAGTACTTC. The genes are TRBV20-1 and TRBJ2-7, with 8 bases lining up with TRBD1. Germline V gene lookup returns CDR1 DFQATT and CDR2 SNEGSKA (reference sequence). The CDR3 is 13 amino acids. After removal of 6 bases from V and 8 bases from J, the junction contained 12 bases not matched to a gene.

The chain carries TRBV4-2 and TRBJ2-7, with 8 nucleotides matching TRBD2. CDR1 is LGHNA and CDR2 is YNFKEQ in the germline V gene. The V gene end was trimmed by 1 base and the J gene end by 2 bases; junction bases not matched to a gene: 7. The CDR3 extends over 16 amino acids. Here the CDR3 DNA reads TGTGCCAGCAGCCAAGTCCCTAGCGGGCCGCCCTACGAGCAGTACTTC. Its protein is CASSQVPSGPPYEQYF.

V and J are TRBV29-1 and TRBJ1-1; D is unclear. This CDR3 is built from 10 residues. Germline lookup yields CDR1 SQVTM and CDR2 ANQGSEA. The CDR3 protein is CSATRTEAFF. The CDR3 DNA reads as TGCAGTGCCACTAGGACTGAAGCTTTCTTT.

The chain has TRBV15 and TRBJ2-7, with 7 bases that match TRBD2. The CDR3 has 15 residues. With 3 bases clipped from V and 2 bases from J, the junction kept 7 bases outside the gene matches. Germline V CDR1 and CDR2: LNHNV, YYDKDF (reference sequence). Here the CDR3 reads CATSRTAGPTYEQYF. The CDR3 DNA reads TGTGCCACCAGCAGGACAGCGGGACCGACCTACGAGCAGTACTTC.

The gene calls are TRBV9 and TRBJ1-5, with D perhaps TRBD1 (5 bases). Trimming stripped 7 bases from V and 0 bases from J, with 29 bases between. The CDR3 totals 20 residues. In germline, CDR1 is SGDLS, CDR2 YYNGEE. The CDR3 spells CASPTHWAQRQIYSNQPQHF. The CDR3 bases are TGTGCCAGCCCCACTCACTGGGCCCAGCGACAGATATATAGCAATCAGCCCCAGCATTTT.

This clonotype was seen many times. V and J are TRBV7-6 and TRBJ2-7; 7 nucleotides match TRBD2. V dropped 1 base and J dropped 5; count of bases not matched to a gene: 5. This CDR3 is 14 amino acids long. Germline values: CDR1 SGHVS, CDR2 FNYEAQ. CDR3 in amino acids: CASSLGGRGDEQYF. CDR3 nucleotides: TGTGCCAGCAGCTTAGGAGGGAGGGGCGACGAGCAGTACTTC.

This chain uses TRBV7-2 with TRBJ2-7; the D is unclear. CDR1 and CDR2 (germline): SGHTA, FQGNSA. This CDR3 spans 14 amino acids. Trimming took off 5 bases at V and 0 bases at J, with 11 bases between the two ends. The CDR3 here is CASSPTVSSYEQYF. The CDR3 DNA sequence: TGTGCCAGCAGCCCGACGGTGAGCTCCTACGAGCAGTACTTC.

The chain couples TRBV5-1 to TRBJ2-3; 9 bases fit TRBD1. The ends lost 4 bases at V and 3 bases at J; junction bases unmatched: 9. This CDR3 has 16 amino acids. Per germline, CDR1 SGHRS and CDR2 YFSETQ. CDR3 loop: CASSRGQGRPTDTQYF. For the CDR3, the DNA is TGCGCCAGCAGCCGCGGACAGGGGAGACCTACAGATACGCAGTATTTT.

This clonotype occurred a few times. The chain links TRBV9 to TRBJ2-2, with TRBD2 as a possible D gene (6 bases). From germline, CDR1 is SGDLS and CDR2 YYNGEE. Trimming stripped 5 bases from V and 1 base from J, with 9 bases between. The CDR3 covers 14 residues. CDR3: CASRKGLNTGELFF. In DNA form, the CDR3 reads TGTGCCAGCAGGAAGGGACTGAACACCGGGGAGCTGTTTTTT.

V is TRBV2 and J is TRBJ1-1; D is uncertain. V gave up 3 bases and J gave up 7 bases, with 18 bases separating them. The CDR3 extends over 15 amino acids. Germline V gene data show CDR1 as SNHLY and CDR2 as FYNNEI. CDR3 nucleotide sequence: TGTGCCAGCAGTGAGGAGGGCGCGAGGACTAATGAAGCTTTCTTT. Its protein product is CASSEEGARTNEAFF.

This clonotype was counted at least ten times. The CDR3 nucleotides are TGTGCCAGCAGCTCAGGACAGGGGGGGAGTGAAAAACTGTTTTTT. Encoded protein: CASSSGQGGSEKLFF. This chain links TRBV7-2 with TRBJ1-4, with TRBD1 matching 10 bases. The germline CDR1 and CDR2 sequences are SGHTA and FQGNSA. This CDR3 is built from 15 residues. V lost 4 bases to trimming and J lost 7 bases; unmatched junction nucleotides: 6.

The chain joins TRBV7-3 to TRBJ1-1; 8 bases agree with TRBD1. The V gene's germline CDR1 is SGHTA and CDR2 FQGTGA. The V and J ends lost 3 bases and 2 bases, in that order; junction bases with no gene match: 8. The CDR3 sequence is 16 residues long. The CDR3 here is CASSLDGQGVNTEAFF. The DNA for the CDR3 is TGTGCCAGCAGCTTGGACGGACAGGGCGTAAACACTGAAGCTTTCTTT.

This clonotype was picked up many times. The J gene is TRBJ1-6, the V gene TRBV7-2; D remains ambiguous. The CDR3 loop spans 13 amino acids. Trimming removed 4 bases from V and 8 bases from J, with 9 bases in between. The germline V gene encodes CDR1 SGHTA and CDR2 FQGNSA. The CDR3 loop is CASSYLGDSPLHF. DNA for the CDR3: TGTGCCAGCAGCTATCTGGGAGATTCACCCCTCCACTTT.

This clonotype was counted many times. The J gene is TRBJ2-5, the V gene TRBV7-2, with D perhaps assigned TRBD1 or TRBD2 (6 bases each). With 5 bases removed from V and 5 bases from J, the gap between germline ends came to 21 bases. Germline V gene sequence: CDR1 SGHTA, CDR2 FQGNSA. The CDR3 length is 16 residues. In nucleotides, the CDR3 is TGTGCCAGCAGCCTCGGACCGGGACATGGGGGGGAGACCCAGTACTTC. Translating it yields CASSLGPGHGGETQYF.